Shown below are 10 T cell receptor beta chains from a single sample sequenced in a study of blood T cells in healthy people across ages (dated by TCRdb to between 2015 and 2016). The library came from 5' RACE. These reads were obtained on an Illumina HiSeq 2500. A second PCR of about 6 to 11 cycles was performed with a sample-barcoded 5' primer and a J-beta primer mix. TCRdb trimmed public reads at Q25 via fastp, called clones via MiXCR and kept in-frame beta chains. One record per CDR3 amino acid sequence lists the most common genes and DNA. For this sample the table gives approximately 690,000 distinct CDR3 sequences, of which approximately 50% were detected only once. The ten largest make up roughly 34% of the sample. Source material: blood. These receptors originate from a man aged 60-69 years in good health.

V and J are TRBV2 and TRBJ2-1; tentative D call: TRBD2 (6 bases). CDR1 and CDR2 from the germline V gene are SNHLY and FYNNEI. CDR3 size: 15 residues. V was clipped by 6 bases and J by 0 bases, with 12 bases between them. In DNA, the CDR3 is TGTGCCAGCAGCCGGGACTTTAACTCCTACAATGAGCAGTTCTTC. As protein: CASSRDFNSYNEQFF.

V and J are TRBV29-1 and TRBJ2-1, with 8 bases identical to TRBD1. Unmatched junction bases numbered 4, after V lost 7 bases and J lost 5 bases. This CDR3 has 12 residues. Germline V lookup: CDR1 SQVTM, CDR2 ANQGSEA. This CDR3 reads CSGGQGDNEQFF. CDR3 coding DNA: TGCAGCGGTGGACAGGGTGACAATGAGCAGTTCTTC.

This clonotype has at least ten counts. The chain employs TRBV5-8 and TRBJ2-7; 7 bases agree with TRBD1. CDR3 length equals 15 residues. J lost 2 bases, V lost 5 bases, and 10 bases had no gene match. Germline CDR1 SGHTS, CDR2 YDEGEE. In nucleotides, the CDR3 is TGTGCCAGCAGTCGACAGGGTCGCTGGACCTACGAGCAGTACTTC. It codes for CASSRQGRWTYEQYF.

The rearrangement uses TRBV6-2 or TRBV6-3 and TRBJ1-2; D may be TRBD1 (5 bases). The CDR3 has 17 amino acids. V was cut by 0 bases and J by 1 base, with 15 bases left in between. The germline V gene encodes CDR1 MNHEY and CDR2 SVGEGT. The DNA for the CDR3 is TGTGCCAGCAGTTACTCCGACAGCATTACACTTAACTATGGCTACACCTTC. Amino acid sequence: CASSYSDSITLNYGYTF.

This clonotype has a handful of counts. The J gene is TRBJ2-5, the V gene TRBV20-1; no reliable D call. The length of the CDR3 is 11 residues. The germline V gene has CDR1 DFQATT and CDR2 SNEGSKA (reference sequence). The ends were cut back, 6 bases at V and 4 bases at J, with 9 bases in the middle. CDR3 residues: CSARNRETQYF. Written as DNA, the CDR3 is TGCAGTGCGCGAAACCGAGAGACCCAGTACTTC.

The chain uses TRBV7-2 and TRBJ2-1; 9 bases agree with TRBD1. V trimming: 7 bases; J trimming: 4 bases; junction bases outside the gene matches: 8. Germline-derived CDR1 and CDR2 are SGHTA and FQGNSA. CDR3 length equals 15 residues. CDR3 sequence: CASTTSGTGYNEQFF. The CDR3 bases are TGTGCCAGCACTACGAGCGGGACAGGGTACAATGAGCAGTTCTTC.

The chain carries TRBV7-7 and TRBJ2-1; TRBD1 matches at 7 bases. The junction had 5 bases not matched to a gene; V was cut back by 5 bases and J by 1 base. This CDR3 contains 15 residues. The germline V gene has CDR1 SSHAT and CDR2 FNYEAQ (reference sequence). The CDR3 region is CASSKGQPSYNEQFF. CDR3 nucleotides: TGTGCCAGCAGCAAGGGACAGCCATCCTACAATGAGCAGTTCTTC.

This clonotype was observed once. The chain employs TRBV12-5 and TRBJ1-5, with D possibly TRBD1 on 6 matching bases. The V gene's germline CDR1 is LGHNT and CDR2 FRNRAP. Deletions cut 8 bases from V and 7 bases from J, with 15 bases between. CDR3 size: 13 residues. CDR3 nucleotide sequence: TGTGCTAGTCAGGGGACCCTTGGCCAGCCCCAGCATTTT. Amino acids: CASQGTLGQPQHF. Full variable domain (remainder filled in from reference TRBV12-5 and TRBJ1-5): DARVTQTPRHKVTEMGQEVTMRCQPILGHNTVFWYRQTMMQGLELLAYFRNRAPLDDSGMPKDRFSAEMPDATLATLKIQPSEPRDSAVYFCASQGTLGQPQHFGDGTRLSIL.

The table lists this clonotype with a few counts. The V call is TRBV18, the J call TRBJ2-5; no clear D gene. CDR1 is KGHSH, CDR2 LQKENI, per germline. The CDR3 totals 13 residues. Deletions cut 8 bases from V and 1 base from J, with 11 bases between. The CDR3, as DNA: TGTGCCAGCAGCCCCTTAGGCCAAGAGACCCAGTACTTC. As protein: CASSPLGQETQYF.

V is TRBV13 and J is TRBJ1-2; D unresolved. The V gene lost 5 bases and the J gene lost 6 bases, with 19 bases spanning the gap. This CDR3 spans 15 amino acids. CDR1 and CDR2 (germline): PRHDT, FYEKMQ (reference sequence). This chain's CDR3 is CASSPTQGGLDGYTF. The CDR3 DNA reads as TGTGCCAGCAGCCCAACCCAAGGTGGGCTTGATGGCTACACCTTC.